What follows are 20 T cell receptor beta chains derived from one specimen sequenced in a study of cytomegalovirus exposure and HLA in healthy donors. The PCR made use of 60 Vbeta and 13 Jbeta primers. Libraries were prepared by immunoSEQ multiplex PCR; TCRdb keeps only in-frame clonotypes and omits some of them. The sample has roughly 180,000 clones, approximately 80% seen once. The source material was PBMCs. These receptors originate from a man younger than 40 in good health and CMV-seropositive.

The rearrangement links TRBV6-5 to TRBJ1-1, with D uncertain. The V gene lost 1 base and the J gene lost 3 bases, with 6 bases spanning the gap. The CDR3 has 13 residues. Germline loops: CDR1 MNHEY, CDR2 SVGAGI. This CDR3 reads CASSYYSYTEAFF. In nucleotides, the CDR3 is TGTGCCAGCAGTTACTACAGCTACACTGAAGCTTTCTTT.

The chain joins TRBV12-5 to TRBJ1-1, with TRBD1 identical over 9 bases. Germline values: CDR1 LGHNT, CDR2 FRNRAP. The CDR3 contains 16 residues. The V and J ends lost 1 base and 3 bases, in that order; junction bases with no gene match: 6. The CDR3 sequence is CASGLETGGADTEAFF. The CDR3 nucleotides are TGTGCTAGTGGTTTGGAAACAGGGGGCGCGGACACTGAAGCTTTCTTT.

The chain recombines TRBV4-3 with TRBJ2-3; 10 nucleotides match TRBD2. Unmatched junction bases numbered 8, after V lost 3 bases and J lost 5 bases. CDR1 LGHNA and CDR2 YSLEER come from the germline V gene. This CDR3 spans 16 amino acids. The CDR3 DNA is TGCGCCAGCAGCCAGGAGCTAGCGGGGGATATAGATACGCAGTATTTT. As protein: CASSQELAGDIDTQYF.

The chain links TRBV6-5 to TRBJ2-1; tentatively, D is TRBD2 (5 bases). This CDR3 is built from 13 residues. Germline-derived CDR1 and CDR2 are MNHEY and SVGAGI. V was trimmed by 3 bases and J by 9 bases, leaving 12 bases between them. CDR3 amino acids: CASSYYDYTEQFF. The CDR3 coding sequence is TGTGCCAGCAGTTATTACGACTATACTGAGCAGTTCTTC.

This sequence joins TRBV29-1 and TRBJ2-1; 12 nucleotides align to TRBD2. CDR1 and CDR2 from the germline V gene are SQVTM and ANQGSEA. V lost 4 bases and J lost 8; bases outside the gene matches: 3. The CDR3 covers 13 residues. CDR3 sequence: CSVVTSGRDEQFF. Here the CDR3 DNA reads TGCAGCGTTGTGACTAGCGGGAGAGATGAGCAGTTCTTC.

V usage is TRBV5-1 and J usage is TRBJ2-1; 7 bases line up with TRBD1. V lost 5 bases, J lost 1 base, and 6 bases stayed unmatched. The CDR3 is 15 residues long. The germline CDR1 and CDR2 sequences are SGHRS and YFSETQ. The CDR3 DNA is TGCGCCAGCAGAGCCTCAGGGGGATCCTACAATGAGCAGTTCTTC. Its protein product is CASRASGGSYNEQFF.

The chain uses TRBV4-2 and TRBJ1-1, with 9 bases identical to TRBD1. This CDR3 comprises 18 residues. The V gene's germline CDR1 is LGHNA and CDR2 YNFKEQ. V lost 4 bases and J lost 4; bases outside the gene matches: 16. As DNA, the CDR3 is TGTGCCAGCAGCCCTATCCGGGGACAGGGAGGGGCAGGCACTGAAGCTTTCTTT. Its translation: CASSPIRGQGGAGTEAFF.

This clone turned up a few times. The chain couples TRBV11-2 to TRBJ1-3; D might be TRBD1 (6 bases). The V gene's germline CDR1 is SGHAT and CDR2 FQNNGV. Trimming stripped 5 bases from V and 8 bases from J, with 13 bases between. The CDR3 has 13 residues. CDR3 coding DNA: TGTGCCAGCAGCCTGGTTAACAGGGACACCATATATTTT. This gives the protein CASSLVNRDTIYF.

V usage is TRBV28 and J usage is TRBJ1-2, with TRBD1 matching over 8 bases. This CDR3 has 15 amino acids. Germline-derived CDR1 and CDR2 are MDHEN and SYDVKM. J gave up 5 bases and V 2 bases, and 7 bases lay outside the gene matches. The CDR3 nucleotides are TGTGCCAGCAGTTTAGGCGGACAGGGCGGGTATGGCTACACCTTC. It codes for CASSLGGQGGYGYTF.

The chain recombines TRBV7-9 with TRBJ1-5, with 9 bases fitting TRBD1. CDR3 length equals 14 residues. Germline lookup yields CDR1 SEHNR and CDR2 FQNEAQ (reference sequence). V gave up 6 bases and J gave up 6 bases; unmatched junction bases: 6. The CDR3: CASSWDRDGQPQHF. CDR3 sequence (DNA): TGTGCCAGCAGTTGGGACAGGGATGGTCAGCCCCAGCATTTT.

This clone was detected only once. This chain uses TRBV7-8 with TRBJ2-5; possible D gene TRBD2, 6 bases. The CDR3 is 14 amino acids. Germline values: CDR1 SGHVS, CDR2 FQNEAQ. V was shortened by 8 bases and J by 0 bases, with 13 bases between the two germline ends. The CDR3, as DNA: TGTGCCAGCGGGGCGGGGCGGTACCAAGAGACCCAGTACTTC. Its translation is CASGAGRYQETQYF.

The chain recombines TRBV27 with TRBJ1-1; the D is unclear. This CDR3 is built from 12 residues. Germline lookup yields CDR1 MNHEY and CDR2 SMNVEV (reference sequence). V was shortened by 5 bases and J by 4 bases, with 8 bases between the two germline ends. In DNA, the CDR3 is TGTGCCAGCAGTAGAAGCGGCACTGAAGCTTTCTTT. It codes for CASSRSGTEAFF.

This chain links TRBV25-1 with TRBJ1-2, with D possibly TRBD1 on 6 matching bases. Germline V CDR1 and CDR2: MGHDK, SYGVNS. This CDR3 is 14 amino acids long. Trimming took off 6 bases at V and 0 bases at J, with 11 bases between the two ends. CDR3 coding DNA: TGTGCCAGCAGGATGACAGGAACTAACTATGGCTACACCTTC. This gives the protein CASRMTGTNYGYTF.

The V and J genes are TRBV9 and TRBJ1-2; TRBD1 agrees at 7 bases. Unmatched junction bases numbered 12, after V lost 0 bases and J lost 7 bases. The CDR3 spans 16 residues. Germline-derived CDR1 and CDR2 are SGDLS and YYNGEE. The CDR3 nucleotides read TGTGCCAGCAGCGTAGTTGATGGGACAGCAGGGGGTGGCTACACCTTC. This sequence encodes CASSVVDGTAGGGYTF.

There are a few counts of this clone. V usage is TRBV10-1 and J usage is TRBJ2-6; a weak D match, TRBD1 (6 bases). V lost 2 bases to trimming and J lost 0 bases, with 14 bases between them. Looked up from germline, CDR1 is WNHNN and CDR2 is SYGVQD (reference sequence). The CDR3 has 18 residues. As DNA, the CDR3 is TGCGCCAGCAGTGAGACCCGACAGGATATCTCTGGGGCCAACGTCCTGACTTTC. Its protein product is CASSETRQDISGANVLTF.

The V and J genes are TRBV4-2 and TRBJ2-3, with 9 bases identical to TRBD2. Germline V gene data show CDR1 as LGHNA and CDR2 as YNFKEQ. Trimming took 3 bases from V and 5 from J; bases not matched to a gene: 9. CDR3 length equals 16 residues. The CDR3 bases are TGTGCCAGCAGCCAGATGGAGGTAGCGGGAGTAGATACGCAGTATTTT. Amino acid sequence: CASSQMEVAGVDTQYF.

This chain joins TRBV30 and TRBJ2-1, with TRBD2 matching over 13 bases. This CDR3 spans 14 amino acids. Looked up from germline, CDR1 is GTSNPN and CDR2 is SVGIG (reference sequence). The V gene end was trimmed by 3 bases and the J gene end by 9 bases; junction bases not matched to a gene: 5. This CDR3 reads CAWRGLAGVAEQFF. CDR3 nucleotide sequence: TGTGCCTGGAGAGGACTAGCGGGAGTTGCTGAGCAGTTCTTC.

The table lists this clone with a few counts. The CDR3 DNA reads TGTGCCAGCAGTGCAGGGGTAAGGGGCTATGGCTACACCTTC. It is translated as CASSAGVRGYGYTF. The chain employs TRBV2 and TRBJ1-2, with D perhaps TRBD1 (6 bases). The CDR3 is 14 amino acids. Trimming left V 4 bases short and J 4 bases short, with 13 bases between. Germline CDR1 SNHLY, CDR2 FYNNEI.

The chain uses TRBV18 and TRBJ2-1; D is possibly TRBD1 (6 bases). The CDR3 consists of 13 residues. Looked up from germline, CDR1 is KGHSH and CDR2 is LQKENI. Trimming removed 5 bases at V and 6 bases at J, with 11 bases between. In DNA, the CDR3 is TGTGCCAGCTCAAACAGGGAAAGCAATGAGCAGTTCTTC. Translated, it gives CASSNRESNEQFF.

This clone was detected a few times. The CDR3 here is CASSLLRANTGELFF. CDR3 sequence (DNA): TGTGCCAGCAGCTTATTGCGGGCGAACACCGGGGAGCTGTTTTTT. The rearrangement joins TRBV11-2 to TRBJ2-2, with a tentative D call TRBD2 (5 bases). CDR1 SGHAT and CDR2 FQNNGV come from the germline V gene. Trimming left V 2 bases short and J 0 bases short, with 7 bases between. The CDR3 contains 15 residues.